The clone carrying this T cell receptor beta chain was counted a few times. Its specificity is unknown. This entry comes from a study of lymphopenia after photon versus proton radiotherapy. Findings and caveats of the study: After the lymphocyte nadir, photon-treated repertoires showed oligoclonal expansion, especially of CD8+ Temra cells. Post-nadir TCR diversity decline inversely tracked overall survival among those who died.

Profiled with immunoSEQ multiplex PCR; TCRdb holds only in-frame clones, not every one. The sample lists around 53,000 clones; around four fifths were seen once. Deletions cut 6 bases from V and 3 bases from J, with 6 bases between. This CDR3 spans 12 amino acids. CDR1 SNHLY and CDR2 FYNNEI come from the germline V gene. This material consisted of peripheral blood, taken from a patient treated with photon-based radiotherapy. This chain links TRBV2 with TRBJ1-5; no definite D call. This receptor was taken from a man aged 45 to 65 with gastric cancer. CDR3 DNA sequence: TGTGCCAGCAGGACCACCAATCAGCCCCAGCATTTT. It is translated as CASRTTNQPQHF.